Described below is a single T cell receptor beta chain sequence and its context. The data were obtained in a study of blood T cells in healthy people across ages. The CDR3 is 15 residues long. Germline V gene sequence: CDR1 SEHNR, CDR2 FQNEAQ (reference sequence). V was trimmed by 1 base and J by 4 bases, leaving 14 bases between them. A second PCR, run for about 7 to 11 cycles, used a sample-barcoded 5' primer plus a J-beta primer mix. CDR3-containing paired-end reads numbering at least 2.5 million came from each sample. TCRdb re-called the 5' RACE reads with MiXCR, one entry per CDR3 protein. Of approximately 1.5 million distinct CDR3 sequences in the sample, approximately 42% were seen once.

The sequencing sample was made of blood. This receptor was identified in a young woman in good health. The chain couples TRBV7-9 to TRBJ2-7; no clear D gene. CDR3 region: CASSLGHTKHYEQYF. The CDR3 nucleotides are TGTGCCAGCAGCTTAGGACATACGAAACATTACGAGCAGTACTTC.